This T cell receptor beta chain was identified in a study of cytomegalovirus exposure and HLA in healthy donors. A remark on this clone: Its antigen remains unidentified.

Findings of the study overall: Most likely, a cluster of highly shared sequence variants arose as a sequencing artifact. Most of the TCR beta V segments (in an earlier analysis) were productive either about 87% or about 30% of the time. The study flagged approximately 180 TCR beta chains as cytomegalovirus-associated.

PCR employed 60 Vbeta and 13 Jbeta primers. Source study methods: Later, an analysis found approximately 80 million unique TCR beta chains, and approximately 10 million of these were shared. Produced via immunoSEQ multiplex PCR; TCRdb's table is partial and in-frame only. The V and J calls and clone size were taken over from that table, and D and trimming were inferred from the DNA. The table has more than 100,000 clones, about 74% seen once. The V gene's germline CDR1 is LNHNV and CDR2 YYDKDF (reference sequence). Trimming cost V 5 bases and J 8 bases, with 9 bases left between them. The CDR3 spans 12 residues.

The TCR sequence derives from a woman aged 45-60 years in good health and CMV-seropositive. The chain uses TRBV15 and TRBJ1-4, with D unresolved. The sequenced sample consisted of PBMCs. The CDR3 DNA sequence: TGTGCCACCAGCCCGCGATCAGAAAAACTGTTTTTT. It codes for CATSPRSEKLFF.